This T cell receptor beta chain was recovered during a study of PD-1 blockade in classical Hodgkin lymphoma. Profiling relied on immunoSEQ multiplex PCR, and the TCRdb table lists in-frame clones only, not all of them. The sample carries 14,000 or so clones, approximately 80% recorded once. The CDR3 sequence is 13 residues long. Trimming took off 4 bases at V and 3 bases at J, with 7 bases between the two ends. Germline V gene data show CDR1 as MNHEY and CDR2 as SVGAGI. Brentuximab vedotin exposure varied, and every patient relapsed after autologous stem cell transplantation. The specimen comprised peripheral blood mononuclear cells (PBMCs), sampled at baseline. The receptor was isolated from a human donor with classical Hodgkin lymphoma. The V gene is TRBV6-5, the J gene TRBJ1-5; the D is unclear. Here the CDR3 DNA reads TGTGCCAGCAGTTTAGGGATCAATCAGCCCCAGCATTTT. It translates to CASSLGINQPQHF.